The clone carrying this T cell receptor (beta chain) has more than one count but fewer than ten. Its antigen remains unidentified. These data belong to a study of CD8+ T cells in alopecia areata. Investigators isolated RNA and reverse transcribed it into cDNA to act as the sequencing template. Some clones are missing from TCRdb's copy, which holds only in-frame ones; the method was immunoSEQ multiplex PCR. The profile shows approximately 140,000 clones, roughly 44% of them singletons. This CDR3 comprises 14 residues. Trimming pared 3 bases from V and 2 bases from J, leaving 9 bases between. Looked up from germline, CDR1 is KGHSH and CDR2 is LQKENI. Broader study findings: Affected scalp, especially in alopecia totalis/universalis, had a higher clonality than normal scalp did.

This chain connects TRBV18 to TRBJ2-3; D ambiguous. The sequence came from a human donor with alopecia areata. Sequences were obtained from CD4+ T cells sorted from blood. CDR3 sequence reads: CASSPGPDTDTQYF. DNA for the CDR3: TGTGCCAGCTCACCGGGTCCCGACACAGATACGCAGTATTTT.